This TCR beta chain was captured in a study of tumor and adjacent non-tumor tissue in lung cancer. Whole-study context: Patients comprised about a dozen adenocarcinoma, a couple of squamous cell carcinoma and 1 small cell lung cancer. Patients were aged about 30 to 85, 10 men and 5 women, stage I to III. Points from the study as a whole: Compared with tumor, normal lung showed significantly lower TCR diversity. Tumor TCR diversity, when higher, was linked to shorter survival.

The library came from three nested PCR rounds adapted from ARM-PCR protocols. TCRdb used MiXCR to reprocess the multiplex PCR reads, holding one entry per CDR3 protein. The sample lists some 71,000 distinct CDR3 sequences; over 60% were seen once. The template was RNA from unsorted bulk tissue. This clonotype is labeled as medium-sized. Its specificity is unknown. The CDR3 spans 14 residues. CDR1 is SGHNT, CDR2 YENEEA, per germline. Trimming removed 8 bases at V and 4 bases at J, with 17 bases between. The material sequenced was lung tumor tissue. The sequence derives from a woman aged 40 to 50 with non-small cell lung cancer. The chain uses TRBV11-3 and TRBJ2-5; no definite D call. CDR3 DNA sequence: TGTGCCAGCCCCGAAAGTGGGGTCGTAGAGACCCAGTACTTC. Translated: CASPESGVVETQYF.